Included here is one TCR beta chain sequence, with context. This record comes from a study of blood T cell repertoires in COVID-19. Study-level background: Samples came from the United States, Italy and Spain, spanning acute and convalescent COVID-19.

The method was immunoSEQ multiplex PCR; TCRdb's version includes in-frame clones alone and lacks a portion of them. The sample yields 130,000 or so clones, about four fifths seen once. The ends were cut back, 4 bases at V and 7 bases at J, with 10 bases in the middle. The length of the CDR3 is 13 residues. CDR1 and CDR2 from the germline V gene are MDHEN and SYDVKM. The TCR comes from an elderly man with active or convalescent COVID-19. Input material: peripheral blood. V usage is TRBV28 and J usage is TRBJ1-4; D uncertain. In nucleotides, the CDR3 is TGTGCCAGCAGTTACACTACACCTGAAAAACTGTTTTTT. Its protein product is CASSYTTPEKLFF.